Below are 10 T cell receptor beta chains sequenced from a single sample in a study of prognosis after radiotherapy for stage I lung cancer. From genomic DNA, two-round multiplex PCR was used to amplify TCR beta CDR3. Primers targeting each individual TRBV and TRBJ gene were applied in first-round PCR. TCRdb reprocessed the multiplex PCR reads with MiXCR, giving one entry per CDR3 protein. This table holds some 60,000 distinct CDR3 sequences, 26% found once. Sequenced material: PBMCs, taken before or after stereotactic body radiation therapy (not recorded which). The receptor source for this set is a donor over 45 with non-small cell lung cancer.

The chain carries TRBV6-2 or TRBV6-3 and TRBJ1-6, with a tentative D call TRBD1 (5 bases). Germline CDR1 MNHEY, CDR2 SVGEGT. Trimming cost V 6 bases and J 9 bases, with 21 bases left between them. The CDR3 contains 16 residues. This CDR3 is CASRQTVTGVSSPLHF. CDR3 bases: TGTGCCAGCAGACAGACCGTGACGGGGGTATCTTCACCCCTCCACTTT.

This clonotype was observed many times. This chain joins TRBV4-3 and TRBJ1-1, with 10 bases that match TRBD1. This CDR3 is built from 14 residues. Germline V gene data show CDR1 as LGHNA and CDR2 as YSLEER. V was clipped by 3 bases and J by 6 bases; unmatched bases: 4. As DNA, the CDR3 is TGCGCCAGCAGCCAGGACAGGGGGAGACCTGAAGCTTTCTTT. This translates into CASSQDRGRPEAFF.

Concerning this clonotype itself: This may come from a read error, since a much larger clone is one base off. This is likely a read error, given that the CDR3 carries no conserved phenylalanine or tryptophan at its end. This chain joins TRBV4-1 and TRBJ1-2; 8 positions agree with TRBD1. Germline values: CDR1 MGHRA, CDR2 YSYEKL. The CDR3 has 16 amino acids. This chain's CDR3 is CANSQERSRGQSGYTS. The CDR3 coding sequence is TGCGCCAACAGCCAGGAGAGGTCCAGGGGGCAATCTGGCTACACCTCC.

This clonotype was observed at least ten times. The rearrangement joins TRBV30 to TRBJ1-1; no firm D call. The CDR3 spans 13 residues. Per the germline V gene, CDR1 is GTSNPN and CDR2 is SVGIG (reference sequence). V lost 4 bases, J lost 5 bases, and 14 bases lay in between. CDR3 bases: TGTGCCTGGAACTTTAATGGAGATACTGAAGCTTTCTTT. Its translation is CAWNFNGDTEAFF.

This clonotype has a count of ten or more. This sequence joins TRBV10-2 and TRBJ2-2, with no clear D. Germline CDR1 is WSHSY and CDR2 is SAAADI. V was cut by 7 bases and J by 4 bases, with 13 bases left in between. The CDR3 extends over 14 amino acids. This chain's CDR3 is CASMAVGTTGELFF. The CDR3 DNA sequence: TGCGCCAGCATGGCGGTAGGCACCACCGGGGAGCTGTTTTTT.

This clonotype was picked up many times. This rearrangement joins TRBV5-1 to TRBJ2-5, with TRBD2 as a possible D gene (6 bases). CDR1 and CDR2 from the germline V gene are SGHRS and YFSETQ. The CDR3 length is 15 residues. V dropped 4 bases and J dropped 7 bases, with 20 bases sitting between them. CDR3 sequence (DNA): TGCGCCAGCAGCCCGTCTGCGGGGCCACTTCGGACCCAGTACTTC. Translating it yields CASSPSAGPLRTQYF.

J is TRBJ2-2 and V is TRBV20-1, with D unclear. Germline CDR1 reads DFQATT; CDR2 reads SNEGSKA (reference sequence). The length of the CDR3 is 14 residues. V was shortened by 3 bases and J by 6 bases, with 14 bases between the two germline ends. CDR3 DNA: TGCAGTGCTAGGGACCAAGGCCGTTCCGGGGAGCTGTTTTTT. Protein sequence: CSARDQGRSGELFF.

Concerning this clonotype itself: A read error is possible here, since a much larger clone lies one base away. V usage is TRBV19 and J usage is TRBJ1-1, with a weak D call TRBD1 (5 bases). The CDR3 sequence is 13 residues long. CDR1 and CDR2 (germline): LNHDA, SQIVND (reference sequence). DNA of the CDR3: TGTGCCAGTAGTATCGTTGCGGGGACTGGAGCTTTCTTT. Amino acids: CASSIVAGTGAFF.

There are many counts of this clonotype. A much larger clonotype is one base distant, so this may be a read error. V gene TRBV12-3 or TRBV12-4 combines with J gene TRBJ2-7, with D unresolved. V lost 8 bases and J 5 bases, leaving 10 bases between the germline ends. The CDR3 is made up of 11 amino acids. The CDR3 protein is CASAQGDEQYF. For the CDR3, the DNA is TGTGCCAGCGCCCAAGGAGACGAGCAGTACTTC.

By sample share, this clonotype is medium-sized. CDR3 nucleotides: TGTGCCAGCTTTCAGGGTCCAGGTTCACCCCTCCACTTT. It codes for CASFQGPGSPLHF. The chain is built from TRBV6-1 and TRBJ1-6; weak D call: TRBD1 (5 bases). V lost 8 bases, J lost 9 bases, and 14 bases lay in between. Germline-derived CDR1 and CDR2 are MNHNS and SASEGT. The CDR3 contains 13 residues.